Listed here are 14 T cell receptor beta chains from one sample, sequenced in a study of T cell clones after liver transplantation. The method was immunoSEQ multiplex PCR; TCRdb's version includes in-frame clones alone and lacks a portion of them. The sample yields 65,000 to 80,000 clones, roughly 85% seen once. The sample in question was CD4+ T cells from blood, obtained at the 22-month timepoint. These receptor sequences come from a human patient who received a liver transplant. Some T cells may originate from the graft donor.

The chain has TRBV13 and TRBJ2-5; 8 bases map to TRBD1. V lost 2 bases to trimming and J lost 6 bases; unmatched junction nucleotides: 5. CDR1 is PRHDT and CDR2 is FYEKMQ in the germline V gene (reference sequence). This CDR3 region has 14 residues. The CDR3 loop reads CASSLPGQGKTQYF. CDR3 in DNA: TGTGCCAGCAGCTTACCAGGACAGGGAAAGACCCAGTACTTC.

This clone was detected once. The V gene is TRBV5-1, the J gene TRBJ1-1; perhaps TRBD1 as D (6 bases). The V end was cut by 3 bases, the J end by 1 base, with 10 bases between. The V gene's germline CDR1 is SGHRS and CDR2 YFSETQ. The CDR3 consists of 14 residues. CDR3 DNA sequence: TGCGCCAGCAGCTACCGGACAGAGAACACTGAAGCTTTCTTT. Amino acid sequence: CASSYRTENTEAFF. The variable domain in full, completed from reference TRBV5-1 and TRBJ1-1, reads KAGVTQTPRYLIKTRGQQVTLSCSPISGHRSVSWYQQTPGQGLQFLFEYFSETQRNKGNFPGRFSGRQFSNSRSEMNVSTLELGDSALYLCASSYRTENTEAFFGQGTRLTVV.

The chain links TRBV5-5 to TRBJ1-4; the D gene is possibly TRBD1 (5 bases). Trimming took off 4 bases at V and 5 bases at J, with 18 bases between the two ends. The CDR3 is 16 amino acids. Germline CDR1 SGHKS, CDR2 YYEKEE (reference sequence). This CDR3 reads CASSGGRTMRNEKLFF. CDR3 in DNA: TGTGCCAGCAGCGGAGGAAGGACAATGAGGAATGAAAAACTGTTTTTT.

The rearrangement joins TRBV5-1 to TRBJ1-2, with 8 bases fitting TRBD1. J was trimmed by 7 bases and V by 4 bases; bases with no gene match: 9. CDR3 length equals 14 residues. Per the germline V gene, CDR1 is SGHRS and CDR2 is YFSETQ. The CDR3 DNA is TGCGCCAGCAGCCCATTCGGACAGGGATCTGGCTACACCTTC. It yields the protein CASSPFGQGSGYTF.

V is TRBV2 and J is TRBJ2-6, with D hard to call. The germline V and J ends were trimmed by 4 bases and 0 bases, with 7 bases remaining between them. Per germline, CDR1 SNHLY and CDR2 FYNNEI. The CDR3 consists of 15 residues. The CDR3 sequence: CASSVESSGANVLTF. CDR3 sequence (DNA): TGTGCCAGCAGTGTAGAGAGCTCTGGGGCCAACGTCCTGACTTTC.

The chain uses TRBV2 and TRBJ2-7; D is unclear. The length of the CDR3 is 13 residues. Germline assignment: CDR1 SNHLY and CDR2 FYNNEI. The ends were cut back, 7 bases at V and 0 bases at J, with 10 bases in the middle. This CDR3 is CASTNVPSYEQYF. The CDR3 DNA is TGTGCCAGCACGAACGTACCCTCCTACGAGCAGTACTTC.

This clone was counted between two and nine times. J is TRBJ2-2 and V is TRBV7-2; D unclear. This CDR3 contains 14 residues. CDR1 and CDR2 from the germline V gene are SGHTA and FQGNSA. V was trimmed by 2 bases and J by 5 bases, leaving 9 bases between them. CDR3: CASSLQSVTGELFF. The CDR3 coding sequence is TGTGCCAGCAGCTTACAGTCAGTGACCGGGGAGCTGTTTTTT.

In this sample, this clone turned up once. V gene TRBV4-1 combines with J gene TRBJ2-4; the D is unclear. Germline assignment: CDR1 MGHRA and CDR2 YSYEKL. V was cut by 0 bases and J by 5 bases, with 11 bases left in between. This CDR3 contains 15 residues. CDR3 in DNA: TGCGCCAGCAGCCAAGATCGAGGCAGCCAAAACATTCAGTACTTC. This gives the protein CASSQDRGSQNIQYF.

This chain links TRBV19 with TRBJ2-2; TRBD2 agrees at 7 bases. Trimming took 3 bases from V and 0 from J; bases not matched to a gene: 10. The CDR3 contains 18 residues. The V gene's germline CDR1 is LNHDA and CDR2 SQIVND (reference sequence). CDR3 sequence (DNA): TGTGCCAGTAGTATCGAGGGCGGGGGACCGCCGAACACCGGGGAGCTGTTTTTT. It is translated as CASSIEGGGPPNTGELFF.

This clone was recorded many times. The chain links TRBV2 to TRBJ1-4; no clear D. The germline V gene encodes CDR1 SNHLY and CDR2 FYNNEI. V shed 3 bases and J shed 0 bases, with 8 bases lying between them. The CDR3 totals 15 residues. CDR3 residues: CASSDRRATNEKLFF. CDR3 bases: TGTGCCAGCAGTGATCGAAGGGCAACTAATGAAAAACTGTTTTTT.

The V call is TRBV11-2, the J call TRBJ2-5; weak D call: TRBD1 (6 bases). In germline, CDR1 is SGHAT, CDR2 FQNNGV. V lost 5 bases and J lost 5, with 21 bases in between. This CDR3 is built from 16 residues. CDR3 sequence: CASSHTPQQGMETQYF. The CDR3 DNA sequence: TGTGCCAGCAGCCACACCCCCCAGCAGGGGATGGAGACCCAGTACTTC.

The rearrangement links TRBV7-2 to TRBJ1-5, with 8 bases identical to TRBD1. This CDR3 has 16 amino acids. The germline CDR1 and CDR2 sequences are SGHTA and FQGNSA. Trimming took 1 base from V and 4 from J; bases not matched to a gene: 6. CDR3 region: CASSLGGRGPNQPQHF. CDR3 DNA sequence: TGTGCCAGCAGCTTAGGGGGCAGGGGGCCTAATCAGCCCCAGCATTTT.

The V and J genes are TRBV7-2 and TRBJ2-7; no firm D call. Trimming took 5 bases from V and 3 from J, leaving 17 bases between them. The CDR3 has 15 residues. Germline CDR1 reads SGHTA; CDR2 reads FQGNSA. The CDR3 region is CASSAQQRPDYEQYF. Written as DNA, the CDR3 is TGTGCCAGCAGCGCCCAACAAAGGCCGGACTACGAGCAGTACTTC.

Ten or more counts support this clone. This chain uses TRBV7-9 with TRBJ2-4, with D tentatively TRBD2 (5 bases). Trimming removed 3 bases from V and 9 bases from J, with 9 bases in between. Germline V gene data show CDR1 as SEHNR and CDR2 as FQNEAQ (reference sequence). The CDR3 loop spans 12 amino acids. CDR3 DNA sequence: TGTGCCAGCAGCTTCGGTGGAGGCATTCAGTACTTC. Translating gives CASSFGGGIQYF.